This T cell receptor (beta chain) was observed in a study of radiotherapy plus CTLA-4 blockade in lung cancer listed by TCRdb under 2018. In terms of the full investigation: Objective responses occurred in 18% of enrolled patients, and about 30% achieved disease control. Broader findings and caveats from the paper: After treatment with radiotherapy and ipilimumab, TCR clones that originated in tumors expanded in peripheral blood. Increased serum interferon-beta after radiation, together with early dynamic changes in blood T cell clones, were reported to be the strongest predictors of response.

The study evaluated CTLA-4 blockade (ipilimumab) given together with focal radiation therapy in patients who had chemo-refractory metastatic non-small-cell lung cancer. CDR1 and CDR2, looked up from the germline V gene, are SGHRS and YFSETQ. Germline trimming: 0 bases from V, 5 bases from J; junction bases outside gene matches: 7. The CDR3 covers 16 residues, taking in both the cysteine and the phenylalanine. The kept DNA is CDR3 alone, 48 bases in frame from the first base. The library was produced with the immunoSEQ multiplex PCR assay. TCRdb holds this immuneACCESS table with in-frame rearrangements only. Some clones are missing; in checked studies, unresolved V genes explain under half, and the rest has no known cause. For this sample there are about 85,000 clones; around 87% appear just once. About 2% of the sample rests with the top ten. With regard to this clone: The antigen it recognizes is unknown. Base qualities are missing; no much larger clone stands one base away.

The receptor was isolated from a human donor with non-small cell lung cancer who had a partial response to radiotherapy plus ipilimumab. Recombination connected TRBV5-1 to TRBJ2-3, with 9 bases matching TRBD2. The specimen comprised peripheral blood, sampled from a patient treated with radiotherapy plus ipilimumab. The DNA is TGCGCCAGCAGCTTGGGTGCGGCGGGAGGGTTAGATACGCAGTATTTT. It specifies CASSLGAAGGLDTQYF.